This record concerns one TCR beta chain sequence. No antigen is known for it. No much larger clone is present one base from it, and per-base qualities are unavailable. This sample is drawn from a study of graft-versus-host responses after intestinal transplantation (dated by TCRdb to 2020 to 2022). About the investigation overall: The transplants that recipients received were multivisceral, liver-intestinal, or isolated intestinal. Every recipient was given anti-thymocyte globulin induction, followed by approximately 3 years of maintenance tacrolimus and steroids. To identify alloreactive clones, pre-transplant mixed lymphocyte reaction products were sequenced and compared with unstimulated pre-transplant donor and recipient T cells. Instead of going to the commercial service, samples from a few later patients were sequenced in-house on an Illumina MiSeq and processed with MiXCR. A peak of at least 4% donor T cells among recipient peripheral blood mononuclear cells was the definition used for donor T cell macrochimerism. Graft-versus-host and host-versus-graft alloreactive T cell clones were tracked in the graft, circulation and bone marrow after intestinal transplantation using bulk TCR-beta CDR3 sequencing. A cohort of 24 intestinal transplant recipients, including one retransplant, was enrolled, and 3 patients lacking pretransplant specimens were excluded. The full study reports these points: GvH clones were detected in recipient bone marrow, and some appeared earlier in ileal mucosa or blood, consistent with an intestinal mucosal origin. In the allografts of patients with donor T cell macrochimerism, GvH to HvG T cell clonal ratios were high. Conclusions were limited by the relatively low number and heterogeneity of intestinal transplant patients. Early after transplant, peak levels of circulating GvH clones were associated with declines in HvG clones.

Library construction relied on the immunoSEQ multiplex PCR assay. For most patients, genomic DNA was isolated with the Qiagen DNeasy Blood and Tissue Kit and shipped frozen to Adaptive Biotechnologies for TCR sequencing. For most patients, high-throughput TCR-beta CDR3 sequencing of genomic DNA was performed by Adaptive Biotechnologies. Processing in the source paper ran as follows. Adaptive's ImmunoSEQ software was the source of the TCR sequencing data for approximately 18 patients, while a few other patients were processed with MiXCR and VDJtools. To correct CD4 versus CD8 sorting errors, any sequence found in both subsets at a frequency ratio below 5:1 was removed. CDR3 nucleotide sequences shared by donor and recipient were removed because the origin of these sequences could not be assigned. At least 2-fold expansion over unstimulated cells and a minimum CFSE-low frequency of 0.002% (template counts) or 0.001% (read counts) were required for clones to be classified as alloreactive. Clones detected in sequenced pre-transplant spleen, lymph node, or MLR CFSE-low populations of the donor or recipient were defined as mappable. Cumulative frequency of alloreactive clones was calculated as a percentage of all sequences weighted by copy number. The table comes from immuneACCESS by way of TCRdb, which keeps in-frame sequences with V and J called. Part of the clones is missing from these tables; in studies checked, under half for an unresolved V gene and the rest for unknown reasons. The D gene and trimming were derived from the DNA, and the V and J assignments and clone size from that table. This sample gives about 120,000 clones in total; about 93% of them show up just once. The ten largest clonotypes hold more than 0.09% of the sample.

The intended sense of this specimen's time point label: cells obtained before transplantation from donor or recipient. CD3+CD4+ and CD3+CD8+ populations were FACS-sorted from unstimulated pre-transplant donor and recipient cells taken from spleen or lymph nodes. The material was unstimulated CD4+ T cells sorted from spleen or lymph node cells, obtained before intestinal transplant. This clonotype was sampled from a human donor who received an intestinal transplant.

CDR3 protein: CASSTESGTGLYF. DNA sequence: TGTGCCAGTAGTACTGAAAGCGGGACCGGCTTATACTTC. The sequence is built from TRBV19 and TRBJ2-5, with 7 junctional bases fitting TRBD2. From cysteine to phenylalanine, the CDR3 is 13 amino acids long. The read is trimmed to its CDR3 DNA, 39 bases read in frame from base 1. Reading the germline V gene (reference sequence) gives CDR1 LNHDA and CDR2 SQIVND. V loses 4 bases at its end and J loses 14 bases; junction bases beyond the gene matches: 13. Joined to the reference TRBV19 and TRBJ2-5 proteins, this CDR3 gives the full variable domain: DGGITQSPKYLFRKEGQNVTLSCEQNLNHDAMYWYRQDPGQGLRLIYYSQIVNDFQKGDIAEGYSVSREKKESFPLTVTSAQKNPTAFYLCASSTESGTGLYFGPGTRLLVL.